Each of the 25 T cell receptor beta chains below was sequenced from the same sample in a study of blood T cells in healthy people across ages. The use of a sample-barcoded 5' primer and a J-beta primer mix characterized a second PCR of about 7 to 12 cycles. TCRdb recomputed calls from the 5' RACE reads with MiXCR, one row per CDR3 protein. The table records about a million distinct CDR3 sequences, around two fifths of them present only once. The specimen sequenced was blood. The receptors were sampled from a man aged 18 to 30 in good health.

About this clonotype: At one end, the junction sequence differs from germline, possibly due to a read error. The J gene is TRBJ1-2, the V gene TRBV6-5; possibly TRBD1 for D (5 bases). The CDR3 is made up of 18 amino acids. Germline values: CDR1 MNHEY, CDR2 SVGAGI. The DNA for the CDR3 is TGTGCCGGCAGTTACTCGATACCCTCCTCAGGGTCGGGCTATGGCTACACCTTC. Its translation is CAGSYSIPSSGSGYGYTF.

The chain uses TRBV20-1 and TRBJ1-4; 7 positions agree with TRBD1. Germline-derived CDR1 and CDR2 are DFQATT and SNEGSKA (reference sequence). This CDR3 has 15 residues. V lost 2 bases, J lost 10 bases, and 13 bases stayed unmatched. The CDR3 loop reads CSARPNDRVRGKLFF. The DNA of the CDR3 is TGCAGTGCTAGACCGAACGACAGGGTCCGAGGAAAACTGTTTTTT.

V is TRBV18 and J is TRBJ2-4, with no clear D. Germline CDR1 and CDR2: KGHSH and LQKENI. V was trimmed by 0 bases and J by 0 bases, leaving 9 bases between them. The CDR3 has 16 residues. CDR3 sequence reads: CASSPPATLAKNIQYF. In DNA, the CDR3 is TGTGCCAGCTCACCACCGGCTACACTAGCCAAAAACATTCAGTACTTC.

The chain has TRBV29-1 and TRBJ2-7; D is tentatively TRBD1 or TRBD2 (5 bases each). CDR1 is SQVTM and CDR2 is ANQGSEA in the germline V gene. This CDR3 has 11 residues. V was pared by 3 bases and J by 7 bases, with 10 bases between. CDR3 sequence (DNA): TGCAGCGTTGATGCAGGGAGAGAGCAGTACTTC. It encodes CSVDAGREQYF.

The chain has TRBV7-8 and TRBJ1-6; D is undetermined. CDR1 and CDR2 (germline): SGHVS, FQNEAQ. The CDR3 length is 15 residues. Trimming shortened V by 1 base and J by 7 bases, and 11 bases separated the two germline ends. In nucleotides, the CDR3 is TGTGCCAGCAGCTTAGGGGTCGCGGGGAATTCACCCCTCCACTTT. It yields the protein CASSLGVAGNSPLHF. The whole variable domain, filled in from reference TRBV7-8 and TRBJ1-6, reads GAGVSQSPRYKVAKRGQDVALRCDPISGHVSLFWYQQALGQGPEFLTYFQNEAQLDKSGLPSDRFFAERPEGSVSTLKIQRTQQEDSAVYLCASSLGVAGNSPLHFGNGTRLTVT.

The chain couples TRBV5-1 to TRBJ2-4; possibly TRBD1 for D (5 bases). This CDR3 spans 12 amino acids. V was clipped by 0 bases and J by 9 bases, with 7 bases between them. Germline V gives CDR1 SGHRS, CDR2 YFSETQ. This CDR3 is CASSLGQGIQYF. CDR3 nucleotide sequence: TGCGCCAGCAGCTTGGGTCAGGGCATTCAGTACTTC.

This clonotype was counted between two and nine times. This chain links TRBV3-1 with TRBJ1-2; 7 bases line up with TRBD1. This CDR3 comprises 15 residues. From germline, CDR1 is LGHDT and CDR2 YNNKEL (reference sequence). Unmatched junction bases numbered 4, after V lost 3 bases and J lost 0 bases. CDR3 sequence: CASSQMGQTNYGYTF. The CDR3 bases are TGTGCCAGCAGCCAGATGGGACAGACTAACTATGGCTACACCTTC.

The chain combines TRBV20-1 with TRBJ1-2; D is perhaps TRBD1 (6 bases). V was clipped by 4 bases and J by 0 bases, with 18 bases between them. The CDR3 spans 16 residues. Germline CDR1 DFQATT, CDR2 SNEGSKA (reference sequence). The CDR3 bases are TGCAGTGCTAACCCCAGGACAGCCCCCGCTAACTATGGCTACACCTTC. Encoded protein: CSANPRTAPANYGYTF.

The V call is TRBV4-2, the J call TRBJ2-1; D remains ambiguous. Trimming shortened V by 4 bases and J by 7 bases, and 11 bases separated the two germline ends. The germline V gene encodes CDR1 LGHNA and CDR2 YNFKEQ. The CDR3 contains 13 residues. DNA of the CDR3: TGTGCCAGCAGCCGCCCTGGGGAAAATGAGCAGTTCTTC. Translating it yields CASSRPGENEQFF.

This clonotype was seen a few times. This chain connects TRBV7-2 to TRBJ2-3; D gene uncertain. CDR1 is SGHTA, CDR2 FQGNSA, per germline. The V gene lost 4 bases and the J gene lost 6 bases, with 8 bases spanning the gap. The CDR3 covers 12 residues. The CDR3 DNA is TGTGCCAGCAGCTCGGTGCGTGATACGCAGTATTTT. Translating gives CASSSVRDTQYF.

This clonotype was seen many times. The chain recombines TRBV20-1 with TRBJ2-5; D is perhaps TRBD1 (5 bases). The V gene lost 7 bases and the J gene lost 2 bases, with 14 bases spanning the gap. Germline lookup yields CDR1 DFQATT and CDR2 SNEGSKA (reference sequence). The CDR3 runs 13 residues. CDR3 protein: CSGLVGLQETQYF. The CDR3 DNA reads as TGCAGTGGTCTCGTGGGGCTACAAGAGACCCAGTACTTC.

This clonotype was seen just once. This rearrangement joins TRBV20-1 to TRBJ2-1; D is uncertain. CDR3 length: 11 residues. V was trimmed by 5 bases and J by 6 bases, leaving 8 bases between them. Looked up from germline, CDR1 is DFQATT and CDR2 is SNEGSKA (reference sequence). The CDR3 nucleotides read TGCAGTGCTTCGATTGGCAATGAGCAGTTCTTC. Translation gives CSASIGNEQFF.

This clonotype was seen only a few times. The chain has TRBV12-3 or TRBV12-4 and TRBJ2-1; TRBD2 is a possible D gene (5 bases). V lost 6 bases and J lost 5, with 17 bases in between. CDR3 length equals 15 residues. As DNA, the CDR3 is TGTGCCAGCAGCTACGGGGTGTACACCGACAATGAGCAGTTCTTC. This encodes CASSYGVYTDNEQFF.

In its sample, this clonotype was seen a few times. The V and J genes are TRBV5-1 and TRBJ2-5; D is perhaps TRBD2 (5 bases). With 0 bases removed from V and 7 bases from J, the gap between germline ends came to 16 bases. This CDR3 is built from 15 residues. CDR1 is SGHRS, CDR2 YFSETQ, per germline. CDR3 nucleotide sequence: TGCGCCAGCAGCTTGGCCACGGACCTGGAGGCGACCCAGTACTTC. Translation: CASSLATDLEATQYF.

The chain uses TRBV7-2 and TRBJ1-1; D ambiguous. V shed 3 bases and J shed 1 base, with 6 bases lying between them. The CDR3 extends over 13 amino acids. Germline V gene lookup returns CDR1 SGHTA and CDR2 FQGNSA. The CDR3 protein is CASSFAANTEAFF. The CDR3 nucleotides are TGTGCCAGCAGCTTCGCGGCGAACACTGAAGCTTTCTTT.

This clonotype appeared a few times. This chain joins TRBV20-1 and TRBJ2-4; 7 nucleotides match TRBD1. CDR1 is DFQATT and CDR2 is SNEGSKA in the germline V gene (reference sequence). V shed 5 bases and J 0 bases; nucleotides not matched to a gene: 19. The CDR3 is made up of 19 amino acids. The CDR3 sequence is CSAPAPPTPGQLAKNIQYF. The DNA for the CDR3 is TGCAGTGCTCCTGCTCCCCCCACTCCGGGACAGCTAGCCAAAAACATTCAGTACTTC.

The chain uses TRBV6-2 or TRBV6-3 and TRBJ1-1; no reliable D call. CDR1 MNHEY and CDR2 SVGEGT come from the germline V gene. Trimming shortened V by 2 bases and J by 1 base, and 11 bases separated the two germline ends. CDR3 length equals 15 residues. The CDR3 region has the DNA TGTGCCAGCAGTTACCGCCGGAGGACGAACACTGAAGCTTTCTTT. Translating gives CASSYRRRTNTEAFF.

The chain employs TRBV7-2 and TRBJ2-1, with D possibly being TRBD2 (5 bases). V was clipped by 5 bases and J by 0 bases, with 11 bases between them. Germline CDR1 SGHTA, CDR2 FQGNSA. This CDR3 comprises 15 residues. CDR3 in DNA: TGTGCCAGCAGCGGTAGCGTTAACTCCTACAATGAGCAGTTCTTC. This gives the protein CASSGSVNSYNEQFF.

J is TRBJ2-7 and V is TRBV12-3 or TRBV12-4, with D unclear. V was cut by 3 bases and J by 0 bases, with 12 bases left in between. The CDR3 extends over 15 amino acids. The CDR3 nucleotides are TGTGCCAGCAGTTTCGGCAGTCCCTCCTCCTACGAGCAGTACTTC. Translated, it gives CASSFGSPSSYEQYF.

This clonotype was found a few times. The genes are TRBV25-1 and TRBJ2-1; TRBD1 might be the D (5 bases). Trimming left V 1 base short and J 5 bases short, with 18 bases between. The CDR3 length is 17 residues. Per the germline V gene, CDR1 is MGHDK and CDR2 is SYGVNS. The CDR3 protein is CASSESYRWQANNEQFF. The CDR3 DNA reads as TGTGCCAGCAGTGAATCGTACAGGTGGCAGGCCAACAATGAGCAGTTCTTC.

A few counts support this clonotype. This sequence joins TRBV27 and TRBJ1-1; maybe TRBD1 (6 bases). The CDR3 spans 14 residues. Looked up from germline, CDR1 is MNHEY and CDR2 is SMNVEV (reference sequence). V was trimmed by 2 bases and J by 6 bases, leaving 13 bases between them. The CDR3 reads CASSLLAGAPEAFF. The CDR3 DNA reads TGTGCCAGCAGTTTACTGGCAGGGGCGCCTGAAGCTTTCTTT.

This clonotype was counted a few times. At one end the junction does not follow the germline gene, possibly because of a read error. CDR3 amino acids: CASSLAQDGYTF. Here the CDR3 DNA reads TGTGCCAGTAGTTTAGCCCAGGATGGCTACACCTTC. This chain links TRBV28 with TRBJ1-2; no reliable D call. The CDR3 sequence is 12 residues long. The V gene's germline CDR1 is MDHEN and CDR2 SYDVKM.

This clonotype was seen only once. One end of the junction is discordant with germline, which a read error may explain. CDR3 protein: CASSGMDRGIGSTEDFF. CDR3 DNA: TGTGCCAGCAGTGGAATGGACAGGGGAATTGGTAGCACTGAAGATTTCTTT. This chain uses TRBV2 with TRBJ1-1; TRBD1 agrees at 9 bases. The CDR3 has 17 residues. Germline values: CDR1 SNHLY, CDR2 FYNNEI.

In nucleotides, the CDR3 is TGTGCCAGCAGAAAACAGGGGGGGTCGCAGTATTTT. It specifies CASRKQGGSQYF. The gene calls are TRBV25-1 and TRBJ2-3; the D gene is possibly TRBD1 (8 bases). CDR1 MGHDK and CDR2 SYGVNS come from the germline V gene. This CDR3 comprises 12 residues. Deletions cut 6 bases from V and 10 bases from J, with 14 bases between.

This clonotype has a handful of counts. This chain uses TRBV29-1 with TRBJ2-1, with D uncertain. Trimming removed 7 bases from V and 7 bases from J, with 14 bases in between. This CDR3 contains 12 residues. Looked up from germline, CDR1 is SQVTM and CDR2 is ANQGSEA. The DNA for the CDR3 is TGCAGCGGGGCCCTCCAGGCGAATGAGCAGTTCTTC. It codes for CSGALQANEQFF.